Given below is one TCR beta chain in context. Germline and junction disagree at one end, which may indicate a read error. A single record per CDR3 protein comes from TCRdb applying MiXCR to the 5' RACE reads. This sample yields some 440,000 distinct CDR3 sequences, of which 20% to 30% are seen a single time; 2.9% belongs to the top ten. The entry originates in a study of identical twins. From germline, CDR1 is MNHEY and CDR2 SMNVEV (reference sequence). The CDR3 has 15 residues. These same records also appear under a second study, on T cells expressing NK-cell markers. In that study: In the group of eight sequenced donors, seven were HCMV-seropositive and one was seronegative.

The chain recombines TRBV27 with TRBJ2-7; TRBD1 matches at 9 bases. Sequenced sample: CD4+ T cells sorted from blood. This sequence was found in a woman aged 18 to 35 in good health. CDR3 DNA: TGTGCCAGCAGCAACCTGGGACAGGGATCCTCCGAGCAGTACTTC. Translating it yields CASSNLGQGSSEQYF.